These 21 T cell receptor beta chains originate from one sample sequenced in a study of identical twins. Each CDR3 protein is one row after TCRdb ran MiXCR on the 5' RACE reads. This sample has about 660,000 distinct CDR3 sequences; 8.5% to 9.5% occur once, and the top ten carry around 0.98%. The same data also went into a second study, on yellow fever vaccine responses in identical twins.

The material sequenced was PBMCs. The receptors originated from a woman between 18 and 30 years old in good health.

Only a few counts were recorded for this clonotype. V and J are TRBV6-1 and TRBJ1-2; the match to TRBD1 covers 7 bases. There are 15 residues in the CDR3. CDR1 is MNHNS, CDR2 SASEGT, per germline. J lost 4 bases, V lost 3 bases, and 8 bases had no gene match. Here the CDR3 DNA reads TGTGCCAGCAGTGATAGCGCAGGGGGACGCTATGGCTACACCTTC. Translated, it gives CASSDSAGGRYGYTF.

This clonotype has ten or more counts. This chain's CDR3 is CSARELGITQYF. In nucleotides, the CDR3 is TGCAGTGCTAGAGAACTAGGTATCACCCAGTACTTC. V and J are TRBV20-1 and TRBJ2-5, with D perhaps matching TRBD2 (5 bases). The germline V and J ends were trimmed by 0 bases and 8 bases, with 10 bases remaining between them. Looked up from germline, CDR1 is DFQATT and CDR2 is SNEGSKA (reference sequence). The CDR3 has 12 amino acids.

This clonotype appeared a few times. The chain combines TRBV9 with TRBJ2-7, with D unresolved. CDR3 length: 15 residues. The V and J ends lost 0 bases and 4 bases respectively, with 14 bases between them. From germline, CDR1 is SGDLS and CDR2 YYNGEE. The CDR3 loop is CASSVGGNLGYEQYF. The DNA of the CDR3 is TGTGCCAGCAGCGTAGGAGGCAATCTTGGGTACGAGCAGTACTTC.

This clonotype turned up a few times. The chain uses TRBV7-2 and TRBJ2-3; possible D gene TRBD2, 7 bases. This CDR3 is 15 amino acids long. Germline CDR1 and CDR2: SGHTA and FQGNSA. With 2 bases removed from V and 5 bases from J, the gap between germline ends came to 14 bases. CDR3 in DNA: TGTGCCAGCAGCTTAAACGGGGGGCAAGTAGATACGCAGTATTTT. Translated, it gives CASSLNGGQVDTQYF.

This chain uses TRBV9 with TRBJ2-2; D remains ambiguous. CDR1 and CDR2 (germline): SGDLS, YYNGEE. The CDR3 runs to 15 residues. V lost 1 base, J lost 4 bases, and 11 bases lay in between. DNA of the CDR3: TGTGCCAGCAGCGTAAAAGTGTCGGGCACCGGGGAGCTGTTTTTT. Protein: CASSVKVSGTGELFF.

This clonotype was observed many times. The chain recombines TRBV29-1 with TRBJ2-7; TRBD1 agrees at 11 bases. The junction had 4 bases not matched to a gene; V was cut back by 7 bases and J by 2 bases. Germline loops: CDR1 SQVTM, CDR2 ANQGSEA. The CDR3 spans 13 residues. The CDR3 DNA reads TGCAGCGCAGGACAGGGGGCGGCCTACGAGCAGTACTTC. This sequence encodes CSAGQGAAYEQYF.

This clonotype turned up a few times. The gene calls are TRBV2 and TRBJ1-1; D is possibly TRBD1 (5 bases). Germline V gene data show CDR1 as SNHLY and CDR2 as FYNNEI. V was trimmed by 5 bases and J by 5 bases, leaving 15 bases between them. CDR3 length: 14 residues. The CDR3 bases are TGTGCCAGCAGTTCTGACAGCTTTGGGACTGAAGCTTTCTTT. It encodes CASSSDSFGTEAFF.

The chain couples TRBV14 to TRBJ2-5; D is possibly TRBD2 (6 bases). V lost 4 bases and J lost 2, with 17 bases in between. The germline gives CDR1 SGHDN, CDR2 FVKESK. The CDR3 loop spans 16 amino acids. The CDR3 here is CASSRSYGTAQETQYF. The CDR3 nucleotides are TGTGCCAGCAGCCGCAGCTACGGGACTGCGCAAGAGACCCAGTACTTC. Variable domain in full (rest from reference TRBV14 and TRBJ2-5): EAGVTQFPSHSVIEKGQTVTLRCDPISGHDNLYWYRRVMGKEIKFLLHFVKESKQDESGMPNNRFLAERTGGTYSTLKVQPAELEDSGVYFCASSRSYGTAQETQYFGPGTRLLVL.

In regard to this clonotype: At one of its ends the junction is not consistent with the germline gene, which may arise from a read error. The gene calls are TRBV20-1 and TRBJ2-5, with 8 nucleotides matching TRBD2. Germline loops: CDR1 DFQATT, CDR2 SNEGSKA (reference sequence). This CDR3 spans 14 amino acids. The CDR3 region has the DNA TGCAGTGCTGAGAGAGTGGGCAGAACTAGCGGTATGGACTTC. Encoded protein: CSAERVGRTSGMDF.

This clonotype was picked up many times. V is TRBV20-1 and J is TRBJ2-7; D is uncertain. Germline CDR1 reads DFQATT; CDR2 reads SNEGSKA (reference sequence). This CDR3 contains 13 residues. The germline V and J ends were trimmed by 1 base and 0 bases, with 7 bases remaining between them. CDR3: CSARGGSSYEQYF. The CDR3, as DNA: TGCAGTGCTAGAGGTGGTAGCTCCTACGAGCAGTACTTC.

In this sample, this clonotype turned up many times. The V and J genes are TRBV2 and TRBJ2-3, with no clear D. The V end lost 9 bases, the J end lost 4 bases, and 17 bases lay between the germline ends. The length of the CDR3 is 14 residues. Per germline, CDR1 SNHLY and CDR2 FYNNEI. In DNA, the CDR3 is TGTGCCAGTACACGGTACATGGCGGCAGATACGCAGTATTTT. Translating it yields CASTRYMAADTQYF.

The chain joins TRBV10-3 to TRBJ2-7; possibly TRBD1 or TRBD2 for D (6 bases each). V lost 1 base, J lost 5 bases, and 12 bases lay in between. This CDR3 comprises 14 residues. From germline, CDR1 is ENHRY and CDR2 SYGVKD. The DNA for the CDR3 is TGTGCCATCAGTGAGTGGGGGGCTTCCGACGAGCAGTACTTC. This codes for CAISEWGASDEQYF.

This clonotype has a handful of counts. V is TRBV12-3 or TRBV12-4 and J is TRBJ2-2; D ambiguous. The CDR3 is 15 residues long. V lost 10 bases and J lost 1, with 16 bases in between. The chain's CDR3 is CANSMGSLNTGELFF. The CDR3 DNA reads TGTGCCAATAGTATGGGCAGCTTGAACACCGGGGAGCTGTTTTTT.

The CDR3 DNA follows: TGTGCCAGTTATGACAGGGGGCGCGGGTATGGCTACACCTTC. Translation gives CASYDRGRGYGYTF. This chain joins TRBV28 and TRBJ1-2, with 10 bases that match TRBD1. This CDR3 contains 14 residues. Per the germline V gene, CDR1 is MDHEN and CDR2 is SYDVKM. Losses at the gene ends were 9 bases for V and 5 bases for J; bases not matched to a gene: 9.

The chain employs TRBV7-9 and TRBJ1-4, with D maybe TRBD1 (6 bases). Germline CDR1 and CDR2: SEHNR and FQNEAQ (reference sequence). The CDR3 loop spans 17 amino acids. The V end was cut by 4 bases, the J end by 0 bases, with 15 bases between. The CDR3 reads CASSSPSRGPTNEKLFF. CDR3 bases: TGTGCCAGCAGCTCACCCTCCAGGGGCCCAACTAATGAAAAACTGTTTTTT.

This clonotype was found a few times. The chain links TRBV29-1 to TRBJ2-1; 8 nucleotides match TRBD1. The trim removed 6 bases at V and 5 bases at J, leaving 3 bases unmatched. The CDR3 is 12 residues long. The germline CDR1 and CDR2 sequences are SQVTM and ANQGSEA. CDR3 DNA: TGCAGCGTGGGACAGGACAACAATGAGCAGTTCTTC. It translates to CSVGQDNNEQFF.

V usage is TRBV28 and J usage is TRBJ1-1, with D possibly TRBD1 on 6 matching bases. Germline V gene sequence: CDR1 MDHEN, CDR2 SYDVKM. This CDR3 contains 15 residues. The germline V and J ends were trimmed by 4 bases and 1 base, with 13 bases remaining between them. CDR3 in DNA: TGTGCCAGCAGTTGGCTGGGGGCTGGGAACACTGAAGCTTTCTTT. This encodes CASSWLGAGNTEAFF. Drawing the rest from reference TRBV28 and TRBJ1-1, the complete variable domain is DVKVTQSSRYLVKRTGEKVFLECVQDMDHENMFWYRQDPGLGLRLIYFSYDVKMKEKGDIPEGYSVSREKKERFSLILESASTNQTSMYLCASSWLGAGNTEAFFGQGTRLTVV.

There are many counts of this clonotype. The chain carries TRBV5-1 and TRBJ2-5; 7 bases line up with TRBD1. Trimming removed 0 bases from V and 3 bases from J; junction bases left unmatched: 2. The CDR3 is 14 residues long. CDR1 and CDR2 (germline): SGHRS, YFSETQ. CDR3 sequence: CASSLGDREETQYF. Written as DNA, the CDR3 is TGCGCCAGCAGCTTGGGCGACAGGGAAGAGACCCAGTACTTC.

As concerns this clonotype: A much larger clone differs by one base, so this may be a read error. Because the CDR3 is missing its conserved closing phenylalanine or tryptophan, this is likely a read error. V usage is TRBV12-3 or TRBV12-4 and J usage is TRBJ2-3; D is ambiguous. This CDR3 is 14 amino acids long. V gave up 4 bases and J gave up 5 bases, with 13 bases separating them. The CDR3 reads CASSSPTYGDTQYS. In DNA form, the CDR3 reads TGTGCCAGCAGTTCGCCAACTTACGGAGATACGCAGTATTCT.

This clonotype showed up just a few times. The chain joins TRBV19 to TRBJ2-1; 14 positions match TRBD2. The V gene's germline CDR1 is LNHDA and CDR2 SQIVND (reference sequence). CDR3 length: 11 amino acids. V lost 8 bases to trimming and J lost 13 bases; unmatched junction nucleotides: 1. CDR3 nucleotides: TGTGCCAGTGGGACTAGCGGGAGTCAGTTCTTC. Translated: CASGTSGSQFF.

The gene calls are TRBV29-1 and TRBJ2-2; D gene uncertain. In germline, CDR1 is SQVTM, CDR2 ANQGSEA. The CDR3 extends over 14 amino acids. The V end lost 4 bases, the J end lost 3 bases, and 12 bases lay between the germline ends. The CDR3 loop reads CSVVRAQYTGELFF. The CDR3 DNA reads TGCAGCGTTGTTCGGGCACAGTACACCGGGGAGCTGTTTTTT.